These T cell receptor beta chains were read from a single sample in a study of STAT5B mutations in CD4+ large granular lymphocyte leukemia. This table comes from immunoSEQ multiplex PCR, and its TCRdb copy is limited to in-frame clones, with some not included. The table records about 20,000 clones, about 79% of them present only once. Sequencing was done on a sample of CD4+ T cells from blood buffy coats. All receptors derive from a human donor in good health. Each CDR3 is given without its conserved first and last residue.

v_call	j_call	cdr3_aa
TRBV5-6	TRBJ1-4	ASSFRGLNEKLF
TRBV7-2	TRBJ2-7	ASSLKQGGYEQY
TRBV18	TRBJ2-7	ASSFNRGYEQY
TRBV6-1	TRBJ1-1	ASSLQGLMNTEAF
TRBV19	TRBJ1-5	ASSIVPGRQPQH
TRBV5-1	TRBJ2-3	ASRGTATDTQY
TRBV7-2	TRBJ2-1	ASSRDSSSYNEQF
TRBV9	TRBJ1-2	ASSRVGQTYGYT
TRBV5-1	TRBJ1-4	ASSPTGDEKLF
TRBV18	TRBJ2-6	ASSPWAGGAGANVLT
TRBV4-3	TRBJ1-2	ASSQDRGAKADGYT
TRBV4-2	TRBJ2-3	ASSQPGASTDTQY
TRBV5-4	TRBJ2-7	ASSVAGSYEQY
TRBV28	TRBJ1-3	ASRSDRVPGNTIY
TRBV13	TRBJ2-1	ASSLTSGRAYEQF
TRBV5-5	TRBJ2-2	ASTLGQGGTGELF
TRBV28	TRBJ2-2	ASSRTGAGGELF
TRBV5-1	TRBJ2-1	ASSLGLAPDEQF
TRBV6-5	TRBJ2-1	ASSRNRNRDSEQF
TRBV11-1	TRBJ2-1	ASSWGSGGLVYEQF
TRBV5-1	TRBJ1-2	ASSLGQTSYGYT
TRBV28	TRBJ2-5	ASSFFFPASADRRETQY
TRBV28	TRBJ2-7	ASSQPGTYYEQY
TRBV5-1	TRBJ1-1	ASSPAPGANTEAF
TRBV7-2	TRBJ2-7	ASSPHSGPGDEQY
TRBV5-1	TRBJ2-7	ASSLYGDGSEQY
TRBV7-9	TRBJ2-1	ASSPIGTPGPDEQF
TRBV10-3	TRBJ2-2	AISESSSGAAGELF
TRBV6-6	TRBJ1-1	ASNRVRDTEAF
TRBV7-3	TRBJ1-1	ASSWTGDTEAF
TRBV4-2	TRBJ2-7	ASSQARLAGTYEQY
TRBV28	TRBJ1-1	ASSYAPQGNTEAF
TRBV2	TRBJ1-1	ASGGEVTGNTEAF
TRBV4-1	TRBJ1-1	ASSPLDSPRAF
TRBV13	TRBJ2-1	ASSATSGSYNEQF
TRBV6-1	TRBJ2-7	ASSVGGGGPDVY
TRBV4-3	TRBJ2-5	ASSQELAGRETQY
TRBV30	TRBJ2-1	AWAKSGRYNEQF